This T cell receptor beta chain was identified during a study of CD8 T cells in ankylosing spondylitis (dated by TCRdb to about 2017). Notes on the research overall: To find TCR variants linked to disease, the study profiled T cell receptor beta repertoires in ankylosing spondylitis patients and healthy donors. In total, the full study cohort was made up of 85 to 140 healthy donors and some 26 ankylosing spondylitis patients. Peripheral blood was sampled, and synovial fluid was also collected from ankylosing spondylitis patients. Overall study outcomes, separate from this receptor: Some motif variants had previously been reported in the synovial fluid and blood of reactive arthritis patients, which suggests shared mechanisms of disease initiation. A TCR beta motif made up of roughly eight highly homologous amino acid variants appeared to be characteristic of blood from ankylosing spondylitis patients. In peripheral blood, the disease-linked clones were found at relatively low frequencies and had a CD8+ phenotype. Significant enrichment of the disease-linked clones was reported in matched synovial fluid samples from ankylosing spondylitis patients.

According to the germline V gene (reference sequence), CDR1 reads DFQATT and CDR2 reads SNEGSKA. From its cysteine to its phenylalanine, the CDR3 spans 18 amino acids. Of all the DNA, just the CDR3 is kept, 54 bases in frame from base 1. V ends up 0 bases short and J 5 bases short, with an unmatched junction base count of 10. Reads for this sample came from an Illumina HiSeq 2500. Quantitative 5'-RACE with molecular barcodes was used to prepare TCR beta libraries. The authors processed their data as follows. A new computational method, built on a probabilistic model of VDJ rearrangement, was used to identify disease-linked TCR variants. TCRdb reworked the public reads: Q25 trimming with fastp, MiXCR clone assembly, productive beta chains retained. Each CDR3 protein appears once, grouped with its most common genes and DNA. The V and J calls and clone size come from TCRdb's table, not from the authors' own analysis. Recorded for this sample are under 150,000 distinct CDR3 sequences; roughly 8.8% of them occurred a single time. The ten biggest clones cover roughly 3.4% of the sample.

Comments on this clonotype: Its antigen remains unidentified. Base quality data are lacking; no much larger clone is found one base away.

This clonotype was sampled from a male donor with ankylosing spondylitis or in good health (not recorded which). This chain is built from TRBV20-1 and TRBJ2-2; 12 bases in between match TRBD2. Sequenced sample: blood, either unsorted or a sorted T cell fraction (not recorded which). The bases read TGCAGTGCTAGAGAGAGAGCTAGCGGGAGGGCCGGGACCGGGGAGCTGTTTTTT. The encoded protein is CSARERASGRAGTGELFF.